This TCR beta chain stems from a study of metastatic and nonmetastatic thyroid tumors. Overall study: Comparison of repertoires was carried out across blood and tumor or nodule tissue from malignant and benign thyroid patients.

Germline CDR1 KGHDR, CDR2 SFDVKD. The CDR3 length is 15 residues. Trimming took off 4 bases at V and 0 bases at J, with 11 bases between the two ends. TCRdb re-called the PCR reads via MiXCR. The top ten hold more than 9% of the sample, which has about 13,000 clones, 28% seen once. Each patient came to thyroid surgery without any prior treatment (of any kind). The sequencing sample was made of tumor tissue. This receptor was taken from a female donor with papillary thyroid cancer or a benign thyroid nodule (not recorded which). Some clones in this sample may be carry-over from other donors' samples. This chain links TRBV24-1 with TRBJ1-2, with D possibly matching TRBD1 (5 bases). The CDR3 here is CATSETGHPNYGYTF. The CDR3 DNA follows: TGTGCCACCAGTGAAACAGGCCATCCTAACTATGGCTACACCTTC.